The rows below give T cell receptor beta chains drawn from one sample of a study of blood T cell repertoires in COVID-19. Assay used: immunoSEQ multiplex PCR; TCRdb lists only in-frame clones, some missing. The repertoire holds roughly 90,000 clones, with approximately 88% as singletons. Sequences were obtained from peripheral blood. These receptors all stem from a woman over 75 with active or convalescent COVID-19. CDR3s include the opening cysteine and the closing phenylalanine or tryptophan. Clone size, where shown, is once, few, many, or a class for clones that have expanded.

>.|TRBV6-5
CASRFGTANYGYTF
>.|TRBV10-3
CAISVGIRGNSPLHF
>.|TRBV6-2/TRBV6-3
CASSYSGGAGSPLHF
>.|TRBV10-3
CAISNNGLAGYYEQYF
>.|TRBV6-5
CASRGRGYEKLFF
>.|TRBV5-4
CASSLVASGRGNEQFF
>once|TRBV6-2/TRBV6-3
CASSFRSGSGNEQYF
>few|TRBV6-5
CASGSSVPYEQYF
>.|TRBV7-6
CASSRLGGGTDTQYF
>.|TRBV2
CASNSGQINEKLFF
>.|TRBV7-2
CASSFGGGTDTQYF
>.|TRBV21-1
CASSEGQGVNEQFF
>.|TRBV7-9
CASSSGVYGYTF
>.|TRBV9
CASSVSGGTHNEQFF